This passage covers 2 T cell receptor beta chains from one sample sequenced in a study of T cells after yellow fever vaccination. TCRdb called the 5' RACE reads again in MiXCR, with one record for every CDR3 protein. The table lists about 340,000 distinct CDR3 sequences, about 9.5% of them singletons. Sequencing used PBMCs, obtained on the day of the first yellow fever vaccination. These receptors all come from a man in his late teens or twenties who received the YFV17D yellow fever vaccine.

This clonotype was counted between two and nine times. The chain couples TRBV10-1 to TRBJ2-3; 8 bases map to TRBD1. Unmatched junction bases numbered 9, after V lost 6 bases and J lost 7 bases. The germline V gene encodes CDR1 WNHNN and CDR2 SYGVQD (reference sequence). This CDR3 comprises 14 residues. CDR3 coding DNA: TGCGCCAGCAGCCGGACAGGGAACATGAATACGCAGTATTTT. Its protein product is CASSRTGNMNTQYF.

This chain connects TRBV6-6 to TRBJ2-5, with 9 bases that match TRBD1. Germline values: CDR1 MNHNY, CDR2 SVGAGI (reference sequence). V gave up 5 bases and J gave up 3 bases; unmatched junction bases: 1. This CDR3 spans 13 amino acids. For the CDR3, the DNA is TGTGCCAGCAGTGGACAGGGGAAAGAGACCCAGTACTTC. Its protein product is CASSGQGKETQYF.